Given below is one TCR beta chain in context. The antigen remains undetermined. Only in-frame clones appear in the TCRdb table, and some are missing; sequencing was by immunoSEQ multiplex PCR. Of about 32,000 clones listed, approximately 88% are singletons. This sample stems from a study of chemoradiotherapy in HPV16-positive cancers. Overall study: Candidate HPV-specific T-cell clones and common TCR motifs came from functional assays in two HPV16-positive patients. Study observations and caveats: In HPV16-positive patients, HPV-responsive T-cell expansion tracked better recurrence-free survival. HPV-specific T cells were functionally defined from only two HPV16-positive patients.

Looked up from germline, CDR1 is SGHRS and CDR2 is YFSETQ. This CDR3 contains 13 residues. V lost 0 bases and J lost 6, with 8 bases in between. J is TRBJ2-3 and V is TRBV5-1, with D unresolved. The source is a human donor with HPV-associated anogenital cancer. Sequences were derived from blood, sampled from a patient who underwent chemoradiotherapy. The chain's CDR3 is CASSLDAGDTQYF. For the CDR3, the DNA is TGCGCCAGCAGCTTGGATGCAGGTGATACGCAGTATTTT.